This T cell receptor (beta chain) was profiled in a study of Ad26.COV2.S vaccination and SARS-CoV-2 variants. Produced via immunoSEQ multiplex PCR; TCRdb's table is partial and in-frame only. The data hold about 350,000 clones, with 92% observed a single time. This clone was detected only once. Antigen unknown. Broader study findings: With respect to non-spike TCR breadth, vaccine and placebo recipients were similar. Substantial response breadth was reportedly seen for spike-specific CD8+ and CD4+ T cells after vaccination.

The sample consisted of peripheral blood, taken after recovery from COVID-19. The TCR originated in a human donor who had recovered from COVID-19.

The CDR3 spells CASSLGDRARETQYF. CDR3 sequence (DNA): TGTGCCAGCAGCTTGGGGGACAGGGCCCGGGAGACCCAGTACTTC. The J gene is TRBJ2-5, the V gene TRBV5-6; 9 bases fit TRBD1. The CDR3 runs to 15 residues. Trimming cost V 0 bases and J 5 bases; bases outside gene matches: 5. The germline V gene has CDR1 SGHDT and CDR2 YYEEEE.